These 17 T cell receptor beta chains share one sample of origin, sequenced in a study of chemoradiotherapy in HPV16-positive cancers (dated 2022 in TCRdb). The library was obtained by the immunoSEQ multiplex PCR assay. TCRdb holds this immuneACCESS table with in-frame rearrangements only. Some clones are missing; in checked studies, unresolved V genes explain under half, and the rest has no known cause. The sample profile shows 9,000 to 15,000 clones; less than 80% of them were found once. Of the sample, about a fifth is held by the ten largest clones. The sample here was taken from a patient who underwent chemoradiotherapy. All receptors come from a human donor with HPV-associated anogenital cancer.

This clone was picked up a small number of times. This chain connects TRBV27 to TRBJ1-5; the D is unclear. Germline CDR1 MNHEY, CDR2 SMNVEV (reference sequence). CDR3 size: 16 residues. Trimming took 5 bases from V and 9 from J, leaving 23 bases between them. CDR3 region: CASSPVDGGPHGPQHF. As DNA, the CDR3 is TGTGCCAGCAGTCCCGTCGACGGCGGTCCCCACGGGCCCCAGCATTTT.

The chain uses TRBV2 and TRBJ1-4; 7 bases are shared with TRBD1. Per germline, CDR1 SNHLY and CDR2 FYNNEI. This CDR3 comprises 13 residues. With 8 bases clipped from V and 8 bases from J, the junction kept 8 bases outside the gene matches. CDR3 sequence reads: CASSAGGSEKLFF. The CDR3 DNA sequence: TGTGCCAGCTCTGCAGGGGGGAGCGAAAAACTGTTTTTT.

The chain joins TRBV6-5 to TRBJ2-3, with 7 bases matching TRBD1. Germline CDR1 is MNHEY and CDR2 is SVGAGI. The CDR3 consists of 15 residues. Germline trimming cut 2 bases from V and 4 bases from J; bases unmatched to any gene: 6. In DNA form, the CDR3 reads TGTGCCAGCAGTTACATGGCAGGGGGAGCAGATACGCAGTATTTT. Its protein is CASSYMAGGADTQYF.

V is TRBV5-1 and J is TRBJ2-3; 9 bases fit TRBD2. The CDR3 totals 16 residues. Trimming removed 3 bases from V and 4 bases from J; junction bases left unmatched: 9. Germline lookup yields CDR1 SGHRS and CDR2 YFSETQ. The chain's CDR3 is CASSSTAGGRPDTQYF. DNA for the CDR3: TGCGCCAGCAGCTCGACGGCGGGGGGGAGACCAGATACGCAGTATTTT.

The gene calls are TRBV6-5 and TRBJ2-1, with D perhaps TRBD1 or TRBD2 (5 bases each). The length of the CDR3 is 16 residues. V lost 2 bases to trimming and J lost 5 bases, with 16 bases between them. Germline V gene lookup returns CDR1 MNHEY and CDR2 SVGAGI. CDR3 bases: TGTGCCAGCAGTTACAAGGGGCCCCGGGACGACAATGAGCAGTTCTTC. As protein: CASSYKGPRDDNEQFF.

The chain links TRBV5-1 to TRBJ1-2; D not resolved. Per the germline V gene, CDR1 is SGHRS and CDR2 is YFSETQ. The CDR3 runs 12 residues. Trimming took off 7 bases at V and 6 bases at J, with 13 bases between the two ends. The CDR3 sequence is CASYTPTDGYTF. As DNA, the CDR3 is TGCGCCAGCTATACCCCGACGGATGGCTACACCTTC. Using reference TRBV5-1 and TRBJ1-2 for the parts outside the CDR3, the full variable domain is KAGVTQTPRYLIKTRGQQVTLSCSPISGHRSVSWYQQTPGQGLQFLFEYFSETQRNKGNFPGRFSGRQFSNSRSEMNVSTLELGDSALYLCASYTPTDGYTFGSGTRLTVV.

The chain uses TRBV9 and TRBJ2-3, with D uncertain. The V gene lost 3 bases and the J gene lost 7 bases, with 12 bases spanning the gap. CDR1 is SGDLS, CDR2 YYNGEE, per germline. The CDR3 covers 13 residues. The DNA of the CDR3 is TGTGCCAGCAGCGCCCCTAACGAGAATACGCAGTATTTT. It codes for CASSAPNENTQYF.

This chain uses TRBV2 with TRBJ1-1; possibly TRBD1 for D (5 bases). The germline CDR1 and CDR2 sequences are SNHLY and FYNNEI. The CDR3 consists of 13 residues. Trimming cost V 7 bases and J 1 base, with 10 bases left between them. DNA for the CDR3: TGTGCCAGCACCCAGGGAGAGAACACTGAAGCTTTCTTT. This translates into CASTQGENTEAFF.

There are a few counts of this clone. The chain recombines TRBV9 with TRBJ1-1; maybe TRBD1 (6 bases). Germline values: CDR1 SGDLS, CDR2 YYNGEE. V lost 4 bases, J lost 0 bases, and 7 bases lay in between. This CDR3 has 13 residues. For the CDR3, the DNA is TGTGCCAGCAGCCAGGGGATGAACACTGAAGCTTTCTTT. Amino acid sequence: CASSQGMNTEAFF.

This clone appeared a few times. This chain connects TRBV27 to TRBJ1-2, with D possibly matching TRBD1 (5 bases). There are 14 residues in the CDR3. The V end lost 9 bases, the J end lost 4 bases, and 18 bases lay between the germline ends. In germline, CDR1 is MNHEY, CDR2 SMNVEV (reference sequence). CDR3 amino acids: CASAISGTFYGYTF. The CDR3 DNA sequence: TGTGCCAGTGCTATTTCCGGGACTTTCTATGGCTACACCTTC.

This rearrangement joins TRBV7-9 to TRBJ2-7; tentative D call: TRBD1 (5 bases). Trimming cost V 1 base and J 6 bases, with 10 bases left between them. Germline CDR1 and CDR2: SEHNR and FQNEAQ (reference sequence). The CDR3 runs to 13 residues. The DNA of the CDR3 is TGTGCCAGCAGCTTAGGGGGCCTCCTCGAGCAGTACTTC. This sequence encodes CASSLGGLLEQYF.

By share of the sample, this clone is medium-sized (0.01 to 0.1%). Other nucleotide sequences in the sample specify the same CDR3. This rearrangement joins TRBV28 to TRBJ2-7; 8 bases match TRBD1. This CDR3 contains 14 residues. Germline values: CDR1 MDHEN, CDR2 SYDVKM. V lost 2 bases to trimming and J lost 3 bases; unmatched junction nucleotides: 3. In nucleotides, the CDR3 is TGTGCCAGCAGTTTACCCGGGACAGGCTACGAGCAGTACTTC. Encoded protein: CASSLPGTGYEQYF.

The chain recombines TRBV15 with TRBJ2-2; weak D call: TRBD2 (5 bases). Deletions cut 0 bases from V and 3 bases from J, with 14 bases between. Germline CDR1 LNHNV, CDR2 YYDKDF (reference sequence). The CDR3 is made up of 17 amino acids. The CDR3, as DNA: TGTGCCACCAGCAGAGATGGGAGACACCTGGACACCGGGGAGCTGTTTTTT. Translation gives CATSRDGRHLDTGELFF.

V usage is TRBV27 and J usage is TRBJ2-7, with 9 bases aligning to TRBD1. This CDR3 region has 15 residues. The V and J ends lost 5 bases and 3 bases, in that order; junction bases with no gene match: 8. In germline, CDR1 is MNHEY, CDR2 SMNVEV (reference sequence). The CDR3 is CASSTRQGEDYEQYF. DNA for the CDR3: TGTGCCAGCAGTACCCGACAGGGGGAAGACTACGAGCAGTACTTC.

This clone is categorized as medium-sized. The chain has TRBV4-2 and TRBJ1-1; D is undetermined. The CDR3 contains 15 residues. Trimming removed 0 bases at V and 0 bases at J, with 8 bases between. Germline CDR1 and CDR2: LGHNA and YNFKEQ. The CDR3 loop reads CASSQDWPLNTEAFF. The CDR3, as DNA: TGTGCCAGCAGCCAAGACTGGCCCTTGAACACTGAAGCTTTCTTT.

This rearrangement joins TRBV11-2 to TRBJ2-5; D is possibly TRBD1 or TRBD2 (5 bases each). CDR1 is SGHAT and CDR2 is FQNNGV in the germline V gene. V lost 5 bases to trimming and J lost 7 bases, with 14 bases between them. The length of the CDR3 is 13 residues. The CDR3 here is CASSESPGGTQYF. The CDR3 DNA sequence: TGTGCCAGCAGCGAGAGCCCTGGGGGGACCCAGTACTTC.

CDR3 nucleotides: TGTGCCAGCAGTATGATCATTTCCCGGGCTCTCTATGGCTACACCTTC. Amino acids: CASSMIISRALYGYTF. V and J are TRBV2 and TRBJ1-2; D unclear. This CDR3 region has 16 residues. The ends were cut back, 5 bases at V and 4 bases at J, with 20 bases in the middle. Per the germline V gene, CDR1 is SNHLY and CDR2 is FYNNEI.